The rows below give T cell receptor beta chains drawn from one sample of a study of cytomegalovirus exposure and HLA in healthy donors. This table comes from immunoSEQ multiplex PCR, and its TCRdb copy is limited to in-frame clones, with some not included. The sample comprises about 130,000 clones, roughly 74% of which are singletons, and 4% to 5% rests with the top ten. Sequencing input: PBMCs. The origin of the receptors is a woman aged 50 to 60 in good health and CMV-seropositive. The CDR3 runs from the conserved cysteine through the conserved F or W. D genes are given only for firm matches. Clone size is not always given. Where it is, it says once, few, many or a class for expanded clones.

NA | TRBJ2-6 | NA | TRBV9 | TGTGCCAGCAGCGTCGGGTTCTCTGGGGCCAACGTCCTGACTTTC | CASSVGFSGANVLTF
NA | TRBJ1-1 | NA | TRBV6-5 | TGTGCCAGCAGTTGGACACAGAACACTAAAGCTTTCTTT | CASSWTQNTKAFF
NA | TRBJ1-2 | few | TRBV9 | TGTGCCAGCAACCCAAACCCGGACAGCAACTATGGCTACACCTTC | CASNPNPDSNYGYTF
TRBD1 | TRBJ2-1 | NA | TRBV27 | TGTGCCAGCAGTTTACTAGGGGGCGCCTCCTACAATGAGCAGTTCTTC | CASSLLGGASYNEQFF
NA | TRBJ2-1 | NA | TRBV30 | TGTGCCTGGAGTCCGAGGGAGATCGAGCAGTTCTTC | CAWSPREIEQFF
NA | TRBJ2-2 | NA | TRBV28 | TGTGCCAGCAGTTGGAGTGCGACGAACACCGGGGAGCTGTTTTTT | CASSWSATNTGELFF
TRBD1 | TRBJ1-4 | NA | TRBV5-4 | TGTGCCAGCAGCTTGGGACAGGGGGCGACTGAAAAACTGTTTTTT | CASSLGQGATEKLFF
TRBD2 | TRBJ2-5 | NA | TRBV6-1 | TGTGCCAGCAGTGAATTTTGGGCGGGGGATGAAGAGACCCAGTACTTC | CASSEFWAGDEETQYF
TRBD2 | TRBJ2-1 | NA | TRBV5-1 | TGCGCCAGCAGCGAACAAGATGGGAGGGGTGAGCAGTTCTTC | CASSEQDGRGEQFF
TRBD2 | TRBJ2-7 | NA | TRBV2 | TGTGCCACGGCCGCCGGGACTAGCGAAACCTACGAGCAGTACTTC | CATAAGTSETYEQYF
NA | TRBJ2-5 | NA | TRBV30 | TGTGCCTGGAGTGATTCTAGTCAGACCCAGTACTTC | CAWSDSSQTQYF
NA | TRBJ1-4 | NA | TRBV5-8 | TGTGCCAGCAGCTTGGAGAGCAGGAATAATGAAAAACTGTTTTTT | CASSLESRNNEKLFF
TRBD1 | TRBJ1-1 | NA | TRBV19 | TGTGCCAGTACCATGGGACAGATGAACACTGAAGCTTTCTTT | CASTMGQMNTEAFF
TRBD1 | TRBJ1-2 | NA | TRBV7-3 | TGTGCCAGCAGCTTGGACCGGGACAGGGACTATGGCTACACCTTC | CASSLDRDRDYGYTF
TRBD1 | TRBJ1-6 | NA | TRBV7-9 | TGTGCCAGCAGCTTAGTCGGGACAGGGTATTCACCCCTCCACTTT | CASSLVGTGYSPLHF
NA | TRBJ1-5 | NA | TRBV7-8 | TGTGCCAGCAGCTTACCGAATCAGCCCCAGCATTTT | CASSLPNQPQHF
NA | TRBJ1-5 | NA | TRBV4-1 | TGCGCCAGCAGCCAAGAGAGGGGCAATCAGCCCCAGCATTTT | CASSQERGNQPQHF
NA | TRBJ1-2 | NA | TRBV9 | TGTGCCAGCAGCCTAAGCCAAGAATATTCACCGAACTATGGCTACACCTTC | CASSLSQEYSPNYGYTF
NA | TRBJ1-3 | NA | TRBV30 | TGTGCCCTTCTTTTAGAGACAACAAACACCATATATTTT | CALLLETTNTIYF
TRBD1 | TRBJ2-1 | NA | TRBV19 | TGTGCCAGTACCGGGGCAGGGGGTTGGGAGCAGTTCTTC | CASTGAGGWEQFF
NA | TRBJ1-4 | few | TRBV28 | TGTGCCAGCAGGGGGTCGCCAGGGGCGCGAGGAGGTTCAACTAATGAAAAACTGTTTTTT | CASRGSPGARGGSTNEKLFF
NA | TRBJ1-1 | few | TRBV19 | TGTGCCAGTAGTATCTCAGGGGTGAACACTGAAGCTTTCTTT | CASSISGVNTEAFF
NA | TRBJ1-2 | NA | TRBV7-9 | TGTGCCAGCAGCTTGGGGGACTTCTTTTATGGCTACACCTTC | CASSLGDFFYGYTF
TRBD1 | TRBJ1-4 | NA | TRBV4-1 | TGCGCCAGCAGCCCAGAGGCCGGGACAGGTTTGGCACGGCGTGAAAAACTGTTTTTT | CASSPEAGTGLARREKLFF
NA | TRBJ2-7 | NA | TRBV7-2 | TGTGCCAGCAGCTTAGTTGCAGGTACCTACGAGCAGTACTTC | CASSLVAGTYEQYF
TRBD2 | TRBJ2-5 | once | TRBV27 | TGTGCCAGCAGTCTCTGGACTAGCGGGGGGACCGTACACTTC | CASSLWTSGGTVHF
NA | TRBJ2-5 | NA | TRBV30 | TGTGCCTGGAGTATGGGACTCAAAACCCAAGAGACCCAGTACTTC | CAWSMGLKTQETQYF
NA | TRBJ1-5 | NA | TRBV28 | TGTGCCAGCAGTATACCTCAGAGCAATCAGCCCCAGCATTTT | CASSIPQSNQPQHF